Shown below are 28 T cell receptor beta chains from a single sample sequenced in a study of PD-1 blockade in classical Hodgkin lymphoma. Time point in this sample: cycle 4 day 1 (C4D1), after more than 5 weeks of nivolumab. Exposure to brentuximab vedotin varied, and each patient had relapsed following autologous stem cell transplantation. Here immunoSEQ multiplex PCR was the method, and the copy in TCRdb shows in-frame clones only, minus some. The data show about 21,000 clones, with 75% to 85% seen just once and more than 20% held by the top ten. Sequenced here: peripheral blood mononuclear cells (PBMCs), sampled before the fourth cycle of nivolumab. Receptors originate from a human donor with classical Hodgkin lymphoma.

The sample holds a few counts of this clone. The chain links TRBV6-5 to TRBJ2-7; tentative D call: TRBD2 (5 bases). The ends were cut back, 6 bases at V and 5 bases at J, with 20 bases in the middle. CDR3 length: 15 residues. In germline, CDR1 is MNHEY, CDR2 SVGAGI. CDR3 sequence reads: CASRNAWLADDEQYF. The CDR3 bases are TGTGCCAGCAGAAATGCTTGGCTAGCAGACGACGAGCAGTACTTC.

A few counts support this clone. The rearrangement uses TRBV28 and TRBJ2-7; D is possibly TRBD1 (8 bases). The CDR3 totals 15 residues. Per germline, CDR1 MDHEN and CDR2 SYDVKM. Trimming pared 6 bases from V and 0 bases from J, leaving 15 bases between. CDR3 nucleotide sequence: TGTGCCAGCAGGGGGAGGGACAGGATCTCCTACGAGCAGTACTTC. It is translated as CASRGRDRISYEQYF.

The DNA for the CDR3 is TGTGCCAGCAGCGAACAGGGGTTTTATGGCTACACCTTC. Translation gives CASSEQGFYGYTF. This rearrangement joins TRBV28 to TRBJ1-2; TRBD1 matches 7 bases. V shed 6 bases, J shed 5 bases, and the junction held 6 bases outside the gene matches. Looked up from germline, CDR1 is MDHEN and CDR2 is SYDVKM. This CDR3 contains 13 residues.

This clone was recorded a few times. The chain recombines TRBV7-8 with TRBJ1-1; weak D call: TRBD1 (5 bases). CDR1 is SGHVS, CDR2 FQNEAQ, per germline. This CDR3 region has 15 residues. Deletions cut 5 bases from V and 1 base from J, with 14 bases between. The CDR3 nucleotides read TGTGCCAGCAGCAGTCCAGGGATGGGGAACACTGAAGCTTTCTTT. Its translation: CASSSPGMGNTEAFF.

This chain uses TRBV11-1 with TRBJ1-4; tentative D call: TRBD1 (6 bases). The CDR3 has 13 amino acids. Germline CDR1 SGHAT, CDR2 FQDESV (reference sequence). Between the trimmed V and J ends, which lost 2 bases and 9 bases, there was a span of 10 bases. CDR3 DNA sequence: TGTGCCAGCAGCTTATCAGGACAGCAAAAACTGTTTTTT. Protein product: CASSLSGQQKLFF.

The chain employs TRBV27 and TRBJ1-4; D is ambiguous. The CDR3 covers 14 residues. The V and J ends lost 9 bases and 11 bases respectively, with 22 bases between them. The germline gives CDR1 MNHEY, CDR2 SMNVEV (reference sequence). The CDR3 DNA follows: TGTGCCAGTGGAGGGTCGGTAGGGTTGGGGAAACTGTTTTTT. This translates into CASGGSVGLGKLFF.

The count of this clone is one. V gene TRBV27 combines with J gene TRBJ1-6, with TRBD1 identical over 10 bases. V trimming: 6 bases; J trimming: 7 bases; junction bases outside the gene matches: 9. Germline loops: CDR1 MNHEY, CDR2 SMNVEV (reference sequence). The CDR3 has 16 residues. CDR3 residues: CASRVPGQGKNSPLHF. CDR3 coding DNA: TGTGCCAGCAGGGTCCCGGGACAGGGGAAGAATTCACCCCTCCACTTT.

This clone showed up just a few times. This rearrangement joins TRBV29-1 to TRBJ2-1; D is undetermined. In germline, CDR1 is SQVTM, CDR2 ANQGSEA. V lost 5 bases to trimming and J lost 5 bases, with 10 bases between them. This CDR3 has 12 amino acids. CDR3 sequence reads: CSVFAGNNEQFF. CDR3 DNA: TGCAGCGTTTTTGCCGGCAACAATGAGCAGTTCTTC.

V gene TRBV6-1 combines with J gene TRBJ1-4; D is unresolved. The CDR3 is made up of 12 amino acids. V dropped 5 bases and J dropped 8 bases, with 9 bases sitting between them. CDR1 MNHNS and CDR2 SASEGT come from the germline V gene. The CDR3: CASSTGVEKLFF. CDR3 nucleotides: TGTGCCAGCAGTACCGGGGTGGAAAAACTGTTTTTT.

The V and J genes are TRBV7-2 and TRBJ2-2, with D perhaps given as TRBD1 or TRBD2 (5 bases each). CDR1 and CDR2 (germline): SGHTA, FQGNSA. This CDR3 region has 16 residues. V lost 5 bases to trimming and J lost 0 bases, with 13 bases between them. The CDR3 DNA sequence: TGTGCCAGCAGCCTTCTGGGACGGGCGAACACCGGGGAGCTGTTTTTT. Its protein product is CASSLLGRANTGELFF.

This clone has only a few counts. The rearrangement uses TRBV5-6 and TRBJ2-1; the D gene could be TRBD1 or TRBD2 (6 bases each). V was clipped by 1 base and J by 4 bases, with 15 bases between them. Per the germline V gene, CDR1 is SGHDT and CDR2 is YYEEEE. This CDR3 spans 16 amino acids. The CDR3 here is CASSLLGGPRYNEQFF. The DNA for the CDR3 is TGTGCCAGCAGCTTGTTGGGGGGCCCAAGGTACAATGAGCAGTTCTTC.

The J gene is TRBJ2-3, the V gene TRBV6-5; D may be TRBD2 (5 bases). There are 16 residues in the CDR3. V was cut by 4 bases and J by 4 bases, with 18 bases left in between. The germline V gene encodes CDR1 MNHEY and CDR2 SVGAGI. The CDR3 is CASSLTTPRVSDTQYF. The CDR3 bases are TGTGCCAGCAGTTTGACTACCCCGAGAGTGTCAGATACGCAGTATTTT.

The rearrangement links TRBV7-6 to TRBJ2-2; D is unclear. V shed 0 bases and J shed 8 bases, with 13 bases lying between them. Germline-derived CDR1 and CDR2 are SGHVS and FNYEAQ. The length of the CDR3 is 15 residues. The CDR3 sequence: CASSLAPYYPGELFF. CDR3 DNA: TGTGCCAGCAGCTTAGCTCCCTATTACCCGGGGGAGCTGTTTTTT.

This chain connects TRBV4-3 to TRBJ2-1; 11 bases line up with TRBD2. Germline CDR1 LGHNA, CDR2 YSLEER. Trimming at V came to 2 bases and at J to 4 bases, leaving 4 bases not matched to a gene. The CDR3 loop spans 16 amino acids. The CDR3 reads CASSQRTSGLYNEQFF. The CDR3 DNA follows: TGCGCCAGCAGCCAACGGACTAGCGGGTTGTACAATGAGCAGTTCTTC.

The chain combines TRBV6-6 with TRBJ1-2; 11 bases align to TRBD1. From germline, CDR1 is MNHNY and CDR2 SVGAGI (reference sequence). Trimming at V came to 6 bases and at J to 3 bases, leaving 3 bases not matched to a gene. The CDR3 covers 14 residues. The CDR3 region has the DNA TGTGCCAGCAGCCGGACAGGGGGCGACTATGGCTACACCTTC. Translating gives CASSRTGGDYGYTF.

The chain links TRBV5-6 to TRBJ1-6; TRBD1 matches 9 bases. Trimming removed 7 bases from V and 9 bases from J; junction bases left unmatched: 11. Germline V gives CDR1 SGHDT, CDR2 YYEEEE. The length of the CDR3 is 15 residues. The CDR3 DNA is TGTGCCAGCGGAAACAGGGGGCTTTTGATTTCACCCCTCCACTTT. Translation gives CASGNRGLLISPLHF.

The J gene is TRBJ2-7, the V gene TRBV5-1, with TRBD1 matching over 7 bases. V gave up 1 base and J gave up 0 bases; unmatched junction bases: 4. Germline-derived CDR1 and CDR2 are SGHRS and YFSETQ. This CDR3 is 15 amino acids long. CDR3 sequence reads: CASSLLGTASYEQYF. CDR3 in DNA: TGCGCCAGCAGCTTGTTGGGGACAGCCTCCTACGAGCAGTACTTC.

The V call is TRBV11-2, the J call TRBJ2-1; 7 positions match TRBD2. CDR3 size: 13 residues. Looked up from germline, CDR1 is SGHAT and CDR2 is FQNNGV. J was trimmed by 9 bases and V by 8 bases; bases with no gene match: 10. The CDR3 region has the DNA TGTGCCAGCGGAACTTTGACGGGAGGTGAGCAGTTCTTC. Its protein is CASGTLTGGEQFF.

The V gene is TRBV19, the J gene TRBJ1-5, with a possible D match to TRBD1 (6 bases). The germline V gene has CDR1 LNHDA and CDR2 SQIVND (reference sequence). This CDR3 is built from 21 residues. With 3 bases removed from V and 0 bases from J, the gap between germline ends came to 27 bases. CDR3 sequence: CASSIRGLWGGQTISNQPQHF. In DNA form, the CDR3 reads TGTGCCAGTAGTATTCGGGGGCTTTGGGGAGGCCAGACTATTAGCAATCAGCCCCAGCATTTT.

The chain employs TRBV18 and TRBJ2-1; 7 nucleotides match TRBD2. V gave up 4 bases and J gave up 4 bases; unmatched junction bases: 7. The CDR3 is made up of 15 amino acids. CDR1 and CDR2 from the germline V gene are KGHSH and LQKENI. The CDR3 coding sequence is TGTGCCAGCTCACGACGGGGGGAAGGTTACAATGAGCAGTTCTTC. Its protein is CASSRRGEGYNEQFF.

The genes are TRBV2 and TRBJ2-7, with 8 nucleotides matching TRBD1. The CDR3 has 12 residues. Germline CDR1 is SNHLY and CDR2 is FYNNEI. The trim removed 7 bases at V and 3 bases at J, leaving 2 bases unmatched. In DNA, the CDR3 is TGTGCCAGCAATACAGGGGGCTACGAGCAGTACGTC. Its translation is CASNTGGYEQYV.

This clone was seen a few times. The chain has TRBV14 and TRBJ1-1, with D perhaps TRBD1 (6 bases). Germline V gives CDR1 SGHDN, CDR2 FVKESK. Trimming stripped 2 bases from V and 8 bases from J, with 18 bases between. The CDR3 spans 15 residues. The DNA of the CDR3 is TGTGCCAGCAGCCAAATGGGGGCCTTGGGGACCGAAGCTTTCTTT. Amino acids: CASSQMGALGTEAFF. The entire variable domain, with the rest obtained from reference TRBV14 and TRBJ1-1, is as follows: EAGVTQFPSHSVIEKGQTVTLRCDPISGHDNLYWYRRVMGKEIKFLLHFVKESKQDESGMPNNRFLAERTGGTYSTLKVQPAELEDSGVYFCASSQMGALGTEAFFGQGTRLTVV.

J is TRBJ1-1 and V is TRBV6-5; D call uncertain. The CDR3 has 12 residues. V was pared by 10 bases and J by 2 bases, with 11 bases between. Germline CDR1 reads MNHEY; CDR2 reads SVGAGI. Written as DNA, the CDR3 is TGTGCCACTGGTAGGAGAAACACTGAAGCTTTCTTT. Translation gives CATGRRNTEAFF.

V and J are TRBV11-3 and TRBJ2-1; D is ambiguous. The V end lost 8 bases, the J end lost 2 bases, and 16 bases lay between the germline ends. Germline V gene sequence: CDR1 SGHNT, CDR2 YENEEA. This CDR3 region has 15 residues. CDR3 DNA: TGTGCCAGCTCGGATCGCGGAGCCCCCTACAATGAGCAGTTCTTC. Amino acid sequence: CASSDRGAPYNEQFF.

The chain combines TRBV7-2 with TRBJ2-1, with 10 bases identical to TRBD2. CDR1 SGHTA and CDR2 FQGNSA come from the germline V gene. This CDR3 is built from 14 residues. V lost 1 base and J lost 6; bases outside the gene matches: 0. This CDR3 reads CASSLGLAGNEQFF. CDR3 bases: TGTGCCAGCAGCTTAGGACTAGCGGGCAATGAGCAGTTCTTC.

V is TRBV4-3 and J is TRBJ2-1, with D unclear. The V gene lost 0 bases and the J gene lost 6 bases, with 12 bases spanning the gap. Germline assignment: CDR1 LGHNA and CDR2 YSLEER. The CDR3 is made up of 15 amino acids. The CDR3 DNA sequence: TGCGCCAGCAGCCAAGATTTCCTTGCCGCCAATGAGCAGTTCTTC. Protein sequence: CASSQDFLAANEQFF.

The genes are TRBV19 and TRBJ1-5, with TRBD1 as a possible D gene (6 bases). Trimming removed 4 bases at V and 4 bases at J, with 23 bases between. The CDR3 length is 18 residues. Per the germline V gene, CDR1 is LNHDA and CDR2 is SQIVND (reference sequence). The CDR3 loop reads CASSTPRLLGRGNQPQHF. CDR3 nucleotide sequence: TGTGCCAGTAGTACCCCGAGACTCCTGGGGAGGGGGAATCAGCCCCAGCATTTT.

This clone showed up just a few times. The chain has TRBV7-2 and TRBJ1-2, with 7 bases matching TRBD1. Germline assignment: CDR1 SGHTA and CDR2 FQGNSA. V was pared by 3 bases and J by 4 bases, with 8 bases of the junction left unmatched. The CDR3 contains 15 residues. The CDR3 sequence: CASSFLRGSSYGYTF. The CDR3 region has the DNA TGTGCCAGCAGCTTCCTCAGGGGGTCTAGCTATGGCTACACCTTC. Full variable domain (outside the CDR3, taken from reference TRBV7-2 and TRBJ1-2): GAGVSQSPSNKVTEKGKDVELRCDPISGHTALYWYRQSLGQGLEFLIYFQGNSAPDKSGLPSDRFSAERTGGSVSTLTIQRTQQEDSAVYLCASSFLRGSSYGYTFGSGTRLTVV.